Below, 12 T cell receptor beta chains from the same sample are listed, as sequenced in a study of human T cells and chemical hapten exposure. TCRdb processed the RACE reads anew with MiXCR; each CDR3 protein has one entry. The sample records approximately 80,000 distinct CDR3 sequences, 10% to 15% being singletons. Time point: patch test 3, about 24 weeks after DPC sensitization. Treatment meaning: therapeutic diphenylcyclopropenone sensitization with weekly scalp DPC. The starting material was whole blood, obtained in connection with sensitization to the hapten diphenylcyclopropenone (DPC). The receptors here all came from a woman between 45 and 65 years old with alopecia areata. Some clones in this sample may be carry-over from other donors' samples.

This clonotype was detected many times. The chain carries TRBV7-9 and TRBJ2-1, with TRBD2 identical over 14 bases. This CDR3 is 19 amino acids long. The V segment lost 4 bases and the J segment 6 bases; nucleotides outside the gene matches: 14. CDR1 and CDR2 from the germline V gene are SEHNR and FQNEAQ (reference sequence). CDR3 sequence (DNA): TGTGCCAGCAGCTCCGGGACTAGCGGGAGTTGGGGGCATTCCAATGAGCAGTTCTTC. It codes for CASSSGTSGSWGHSNEQFF.

There are many counts of this clonotype. V and J are TRBV7-2 and TRBJ2-3, with a weak D call TRBD2 (6 bases). The CDR3 length is 15 residues. Germline-derived CDR1 and CDR2 are SGHTA and FQGNSA. Trimming removed 3 bases at V and 3 bases at J, with 13 bases between. The CDR3 DNA follows: TGTGCCAGCAGCTTGGGGGGAGTAGGGACAGATACGCAGTATTTT. Translated, it gives CASSLGGVGTDTQYF. Variable domain in full (rest from reference TRBV7-2 and TRBJ2-3): GAGVSQSPSNKVTEKGKDVELRCDPISGHTALYWYRQSLGQGLEFLIYFQGNSAPDKSGLPSDRFSAERTGGSVSTLTIQRTQQEDSAVYLCASSLGGVGTDTQYFGPGTRLTVL.

Ten or more counts support this clonotype. The V call is TRBV29-1, the J call TRBJ2-7; tentatively, D is TRBD1 or TRBD2 (5 bases each). The CDR3 runs 14 residues. Germline lookup yields CDR1 SQVTM and CDR2 ANQGSEA. V lost 6 bases and J 2 bases, leaving 17 bases between the germline ends. DNA for the CDR3: TGCAGCGTAGCCTACCGAGTGGGGGCCTACGAGCAGTACTTC. This gives the protein CSVAYRVGAYEQYF.

The table lists this clonotype with a few counts. The V call is TRBV3-1, the J call TRBJ1-4; D is ambiguous. The CDR3 sequence is 13 residues long. Between the trimmed V and J ends, which lost 4 bases and 2 bases, there was a span of 5 bases. CDR1 is LGHDT, CDR2 YNNKEL, per germline (reference sequence). The chain's CDR3 is CASSPLTNEKLFF. The CDR3 DNA is TGTGCCAGCAGCCCACTGACTAATGAAAAACTGTTTTTT.

This chain links TRBV3-1 with TRBJ1-5; TRBD1 matches 8 bases. V trimming: 2 bases; J trimming: 4 bases; junction bases outside the gene matches: 4. The CDR3 length is 15 residues. Looked up from germline, CDR1 is LGHDT and CDR2 is YNNKEL (reference sequence). The CDR3 loop reads CASSQKTGENQPQHF. CDR3 DNA sequence: TGTGCCAGCAGCCAAAAGACAGGGGAGAATCAGCCCCAGCATTTT.

The sample holds a few counts of this clonotype. The rearrangement joins TRBV10-2 to TRBJ2-7, with D unclear. The V gene's germline CDR1 is WSHSY and CDR2 SAAADI. The CDR3 runs to 12 residues. V was pared by 4 bases and J by 3 bases, with 7 bases between. The CDR3 bases are TGCGCCAGCAGTGCAGTCCTCTACGAGCAGTACTTC. Residues: CASSAVLYEQYF.

This clonotype was recorded once. The V call is TRBV28, the J call TRBJ1-4, with 9 bases identical to TRBD1. From germline, CDR1 is MDHEN and CDR2 SYDVKM. There are 15 residues in the CDR3. The V and J ends lost 4 bases and 7 bases, in that order; junction bases with no gene match: 7. This CDR3 reads CASSSKTGGTEKLFF. In DNA, the CDR3 is TGTGCCAGCAGTTCGAAGACAGGGGGTACTGAAAAACTGTTTTTT.

This clonotype came up many times. The chain links TRBV5-5 to TRBJ2-1, with TRBD1 identical over 7 bases. CDR1 and CDR2 from the germline V gene are SGHKS and YYEKEE (reference sequence). V trimming: 4 bases; J trimming: 9 bases; junction bases outside the gene matches: 13. CDR3 length: 15 residues. The CDR3 protein is CASSPIQGTVFEQFF. In DNA form, the CDR3 reads TGTGCCAGCAGCCCCATACAGGGGACGGTTTTTGAGCAGTTCTTC.

The chain is built from TRBV5-4 and TRBJ2-3; D possibly corresponds to TRBD2 (5 bases). The CDR3 runs 16 residues. The ends were cut back, 5 bases at V and 8 bases at J, with 24 bases in the middle. Germline V lookup: CDR1 SGHNT, CDR2 YYREEE (reference sequence). CDR3 protein: CASSSPGNTLVGTQYF. DNA for the CDR3: TGTGCCAGCAGTTCTCCCGGGAACACCTTAGTGGGTACGCAGTATTTT.

This chain links TRBV11-3 with TRBJ2-1, with 14 nucleotides matching TRBD2. The CDR3 consists of 15 residues. Germline loops: CDR1 SGHNT, CDR2 YENEEA. V dropped 4 bases and J dropped 8; count of bases not matched to a gene: 4. CDR3 DNA sequence: TGTGCCAGCAGCTCCGGGACTAGCGGGAGTTATGAGCAGTTCTTC. Translating it yields CASSSGTSGSYEQFF.

This clonotype was picked up a small number of times. The chain carries TRBV20-1 and TRBJ2-2; 8 bases line up with TRBD2. V dropped 3 bases and J dropped 0; count of bases not matched to a gene: 9. Germline loops: CDR1 DFQATT, CDR2 SNEGSKA (reference sequence). The CDR3 consists of 17 residues. The CDR3 sequence is CSARPFAGGTNTGELFF. CDR3 coding DNA: TGCAGTGCTAGGCCCTTCGCGGGAGGCACGAACACCGGGGAGCTGTTTTTT.

This clonotype was seen a handful of times. The V gene is TRBV29-1, the J gene TRBJ1-1, with no clear D. V was cut by 4 bases and J by 0 bases, with 9 bases left in between. This CDR3 has 13 residues. The germline gives CDR1 SQVTM, CDR2 ANQGSEA. The CDR3 nucleotides are TGCAGCGTTGTACTGGGAATGAACACTGAAGCTTTCTTT. Translation gives CSVVLGMNTEAFF.